These T cell receptor beta chains were read from a single sample in a study of brain T cells in children with intractable seizures. Assay: immunoSEQ multiplex PCR; the TCRdb copy retains only in-frame clones and omits some. Among hundreds of thousands of clones, nearly 95% were seen once, and the ten largest hold 4.5% to 7%. The starting material was peripheral blood, obtained less than 6 months after surgery. The source is a boy under three years old with tuberous sclerosis and intractable seizures. Each CDR3 is given with its conserved first and last residue. D genes are given only for firm matches. Clone size, where shown, is once, few, many, or a class for clones that have expanded.

D	size	J	V	CDR3	DNA
TRBD2	once	TRBJ2-7	TRBV7-9	CASSPPGLAGGPPKEQYF	TGTGCCAGCAGCCCTCCGGGACTAGCGGGAGGGCCCCCTAAGGAGCAGTACTTC
.	.	TRBJ1-2	TRBV25-1	CASSESEGGNGYTF	TGTGCCAGCAGTGAATCCGAGGGGGGGAATGGCTACACCTTC
TRBD1	.	TRBJ2-7	TRBV9	CASSEQGANAPPYEQYF	TGTGCCAGCAGCGAGCAGGGGGCGAACGCCCCGCCCTACGAGCAGTACTTC
.	.	TRBJ2-5	TRBV28	CASSPGTFLKTQYF	TGTGCCAGCAGTCCGGGTACCTTTCTGAAGACCCAGTACTTC
.	.	TRBJ1-2	TRBV27	CASSSTLEYGYTF	TGTGCCAGCAGTTCAACCTTAGAGTATGGCTACACCTTC
.	.	TRBJ2-1	TRBV7-9	CARGLYNEQFF	TGTGCCAGGGGACTGTACAATGAGCAGTTCTTC
.	.	TRBJ2-7	TRBV9	CASSVSGQYEQYF	TGTGCCAGCAGCGTATCCGGACAGTACGAGCAGTACTTC
.	.	TRBJ1-2	TRBV11-2	CASSLDGLANYGYTF	TGTGCCAGCAGCTTAGACGGACTAGCTAACTATGGCTACACCTTC
TRBD1	.	TRBJ1-2	TRBV30	CALRDRGIHGYTF	TGTGCCCTCCGGGACAGGGGGATTCATGGCTACACCTTC
.	few	TRBJ2-7	TRBV29-1	CSVEMGGSYEQYF	TGCAGCGTTGAAATGGGCGGATCCTACGAGCAGTACTTC
TRBD1	.	TRBJ1-5	TRBV7-2	CASSLGQVFIQPQHF	TGTGCCAGCAGCCTGGGACAGGTTTTTATTCAGCCCCAGCATTTT
.	.	TRBJ1-2	TRBV30	CAWSRELRDGYTF	TGTGCCTGGAGTAGAGAGCTGAGGGACGGCTACACCTTC
TRBD2	.	TRBJ2-1	TRBV25-1	CASSKRGVEQFF	TGTGCCAGCAGTAAGCGGGGAGTCGAGCAGTTCTTC
.	.	TRBJ1-1	TRBV29-1	CSVDLLNTEAFF	TGCAGCGTTGACCTGTTGAACACTGAAGCTTTCTTT